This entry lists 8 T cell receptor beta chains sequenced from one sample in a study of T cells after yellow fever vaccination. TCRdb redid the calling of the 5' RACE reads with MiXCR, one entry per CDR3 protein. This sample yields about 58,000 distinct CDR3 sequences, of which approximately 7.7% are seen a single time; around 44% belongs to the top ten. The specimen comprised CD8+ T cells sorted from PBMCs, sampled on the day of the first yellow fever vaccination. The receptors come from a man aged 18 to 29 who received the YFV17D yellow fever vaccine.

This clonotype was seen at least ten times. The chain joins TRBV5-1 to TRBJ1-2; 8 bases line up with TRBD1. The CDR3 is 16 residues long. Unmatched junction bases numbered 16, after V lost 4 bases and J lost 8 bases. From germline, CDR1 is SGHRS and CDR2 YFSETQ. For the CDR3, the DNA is TGCGCCAGCAGCCCGGACAGGGAGGACTTGGGCCACGGCTACACCTTC. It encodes CASSPDREDLGHGYTF.

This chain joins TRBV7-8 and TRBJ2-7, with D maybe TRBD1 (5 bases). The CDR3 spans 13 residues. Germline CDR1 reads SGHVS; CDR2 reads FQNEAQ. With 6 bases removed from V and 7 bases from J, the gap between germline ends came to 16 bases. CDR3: CASSIGALGEQYF. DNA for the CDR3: TGTGCCAGCAGTATTGGGGCCCTGGGGGAGCAGTACTTC.

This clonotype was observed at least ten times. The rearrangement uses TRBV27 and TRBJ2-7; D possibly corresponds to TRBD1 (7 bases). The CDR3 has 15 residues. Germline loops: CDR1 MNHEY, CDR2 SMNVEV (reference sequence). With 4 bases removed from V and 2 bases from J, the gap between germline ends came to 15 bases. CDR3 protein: CASSSDFRGAYEQYF. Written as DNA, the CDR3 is TGTGCCAGCAGTTCAGATTTCAGGGGGGCCTACGAGCAGTACTTC.

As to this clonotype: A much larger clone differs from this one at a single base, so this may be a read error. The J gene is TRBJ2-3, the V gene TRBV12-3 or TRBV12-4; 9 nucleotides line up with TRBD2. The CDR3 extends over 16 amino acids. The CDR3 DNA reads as TGTGCCAGCATTTTAGCCTCCGGGACTAGCCAAGATACGCAGTATTTT. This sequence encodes CASILASGTSQDTQYF.

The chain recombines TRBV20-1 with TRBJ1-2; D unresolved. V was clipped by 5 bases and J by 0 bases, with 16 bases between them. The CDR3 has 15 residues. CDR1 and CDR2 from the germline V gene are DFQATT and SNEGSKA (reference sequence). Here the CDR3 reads CSAFLGLGANYGYTF. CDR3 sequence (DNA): TGCAGTGCTTTTCTCGGACTGGGAGCTAACTATGGCTACACCTTC.

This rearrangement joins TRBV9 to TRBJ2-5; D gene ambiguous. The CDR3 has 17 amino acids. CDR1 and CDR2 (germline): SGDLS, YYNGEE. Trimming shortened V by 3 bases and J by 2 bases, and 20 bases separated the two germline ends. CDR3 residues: CASSANLLDRTQETQYF. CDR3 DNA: TGTGCCAGCAGCGCGAACCTCCTGGACCGTACACAAGAGACCCAGTACTTC.

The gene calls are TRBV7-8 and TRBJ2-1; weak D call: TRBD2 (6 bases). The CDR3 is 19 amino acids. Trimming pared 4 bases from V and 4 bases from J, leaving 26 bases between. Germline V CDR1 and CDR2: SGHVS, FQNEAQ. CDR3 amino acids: CASSSTPDYPNPQYNEQFF. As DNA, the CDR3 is TGTGCCAGCAGCTCAACCCCGGACTACCCCAACCCTCAGTACAATGAGCAGTTCTTC.

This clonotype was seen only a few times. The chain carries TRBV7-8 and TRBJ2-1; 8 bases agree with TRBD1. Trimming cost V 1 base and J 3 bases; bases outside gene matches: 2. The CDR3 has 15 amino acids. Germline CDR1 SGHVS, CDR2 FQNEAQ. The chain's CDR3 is CASSLVGTGYNEQFF. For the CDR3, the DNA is TGTGCCAGCAGCTTAGTAGGGACAGGCTACAATGAGCAGTTCTTC.